This T cell receptor (beta chain) originates from a study of CD8+ T cells in alopecia areata. Regarding the study as a whole: With just one nonresponder, it is still uncertain whether baseline CD8+ expansion relates to response. Patients shared TCRs less clearly than mice did, possibly owing to HLA.

Comment on this clone: Its antigen is unknown.

Treatment specified: oral pan-JAK inhibitor, 5-10 mg twice daily. The sequencing template was cDNA reverse transcribed from extracted RNA. Here immunoSEQ multiplex PCR was the method, and the copy in TCRdb shows in-frame clones only, minus some. The repertoire holds fewer than 150,000 clones, with roughly 82% as singletons. V lost 0 bases to trimming and J lost 3 bases, with 10 bases between them. The germline gives CDR1 SGDLS, CDR2 YYNGEE. The CDR3 is made up of 15 amino acids. The receptor was derived from a human donor with alopecia areata. The rearrangement uses TRBV9 and TRBJ2-1; D perhaps matches TRBD2 (5 bases). Sequences were derived from CD8+ T cells sorted from blood, sampled at week 4, from a patient treated with tofacitinib. CDR3 region: CASSVGTANYNEQFF. The CDR3 DNA follows: TGTGCCAGCAGCGTAGGGACTGCAAACTACAATGAGCAGTTCTTC.